Listed below are T cell receptor beta chains from one sample, sequenced in a study of cytomegalovirus exposure and HLA in healthy donors. Repertoires were generated with immunoSEQ multiplex PCR, while TCRdb's copy carries only in-frame clones and drops some. The sample has approximately 220,000 clones; roughly 88% are singletons. Sequencing input: PBMCs. The source of these receptors is a woman aged 25 to 39 in good health and CMV-seropositive. CDR3s include the opening cysteine and the closing phenylalanine or tryptophan. The D gene is left open where the match is weak. A clone size is listed for some rows: how often the clone was seen (once, few, many), or a class if it is expanded.

j_call d_call clone_size v_call cdr3_aa cdr3_nt
TRBJ1-4 TRBD1 - TRBV15 CATSGGRGNEKLFF TGTGCCACCAGCGGAGGCAGGGGGAATGAAAAACTGTTTTTT
TRBJ1-4 - - TRBV29-1 CSVEEFSGEKLFF TGCAGCGTGGAGGAATTTAGCGGTGAAAAACTGTTTTTT
TRBJ2-7 TRBD2 - TRBV29-1 CSVSQSGAEQYF TGCAGCGTTAGTCAGAGCGGGGCTGAGCAGTACTTC
TRBJ1-5 TRBD1 - TRBV6-5 CASSYGQGDQPQHF TGTGCCAGCAGTTACGGACAGGGGGATCAGCCCCAGCATTTT
TRBJ2-3 - - TRBV5-1 CASSLVGSTDTQYF TGCGCCAGCAGCTTGGTCGGTAGCACAGATACGCAGTATTTT
TRBJ2-7 TRBD1 - TRBV10-2 CASGRDSILGGEQYF TGCGCCAGCGGAAGGGACAGCATCTTAGGGGGCGAGCAGTACTTC
TRBJ2-2 TRBD2 - TRBV30 CAWLLAGYAGELFF TGTGCCTGGCTTCTAGCGGGATATGCCGGGGAGCTGTTTTTT
TRBJ2-7 - - TRBV7-9 CASSLGPTEQYF TGTGCCAGCAGCTTAGGCCCCACCGAGCAGTACTTC
TRBJ1-5 - - TRBV7-9 CASSLGLGQPQHF TGTGCCAGCAGCTTAGGTTTAGGGCAGCCCCAGCATTTT
TRBJ1-1 - - TRBV10-3 CAIGQNKNTEAFF TGTGCCATCGGACAGAACAAAAACACTGAAGCTTTCTTT
TRBJ1-2 - - TRBV7-8 CASSFTGDSQRRGYTF TGTGCCAGCAGCTTTACCGGGGACTCCCAAAGACGTGGCTACACCTTC
TRBJ2-1 TRBD2 - TRBV18 CASSPAGTSGNNEQFF TGTGCCAGCTCACCCGCCGGGACTAGCGGGAACAATGAGCAGTTCTTC
TRBJ1-5 TRBD1 once TRBV7-9 CASSPGQGRDSNQPQHF TGTGCCAGCAGCCCCGGACAGGGCCGGGATAGCAATCAGCCCCAGCATTTT
TRBJ2-5 - - TRBV7-9 CASSSGETQYF TGTGCCAGCAGCTCTGGGGAGACCCAGTACTTC
TRBJ2-3 - - TRBV6-4 CASSGDSNADTQYF TGTGCCAGCAGTGGGGACTCCAACGCAGATACGCAGTATTTT
TRBJ1-2 TRBD1 - TRBV28 CASSLIQGPPNYGYTF TGTGCCAGCAGTTTAATACAGGGGCCGCCTAACTATGGCTACACCTTC
TRBJ2-7 - few TRBV7-9 CASSLPGRYEQYF TGTGCCAGCAGTCTCCCGGGCCGCTACGAGCAGTACTTC
TRBJ2-4 - - TRBV29-1 CSVGQRDKSGAKNIQYF TGCAGCGTCGGACAACGGGACAAATCAGGGGCCAAAAACATTCAGTACTTC
TRBJ2-4 TRBD2 - TRBV27 CASSPGLALAKNIQYF TGTGCCAGCAGTCCGGGACTAGCGCTAGCCAAAAACATTCAGTACTTC
TRBJ2-7 - - TRBV28 CASSLSPRAPSYEQYF TGTGCCAGCAGTTTATCTCCCAGGGCACCTAGCTACGAGCAGTACTTC
TRBJ2-2 - - TRBV9 CASRESTGSTGELFF TGTGCCAGCAGGGAGAGTACAGGATCCACCGGGGAGCTGTTTTTT
TRBJ2-7 - - TRBV9 CASSVDGDSYEQYF TGTGCCAGCAGCGTAGATGGGGACTCCTACGAGCAGTACTTC
TRBJ2-2 TRBD1 - TRBV5-6 CASNRGQAGELFF TGTGCCAGCAACAGGGGGCAGGCCGGGGAGCTGTTTTTT
TRBJ1-4 - - TRBV27 CASSWGMGSNEKLFF TGTGCCAGCAGTTGGGGTATGGGGTCTAATGAAAAACTGTTTTTT
TRBJ1-1 - - TRBV7-3 CASTGIRRNTEAFF TGTGCCAGCACCGGAATTAGAAGGAACACTGAAGCTTTCTTT
TRBJ1-5 - few TRBV6-5 CASSLNSGQPQHF TGTGCCAGCAGCCTTAATAGTGGTCAGCCCCAGCATTTT
TRBJ2-6 TRBD1 - TRBV15 CATVPGQGKSGANVLTF TGTGCCACCGTTCCGGGACAGGGAAAGTCTGGGGCCAACGTCCTGACTTTC
TRBJ2-2 - - TRBV7-2 CASSRTRVRDTGELFF TGTGCCAGCAGCCGCACTAGGGTTAGAGACACCGGGGAGCTGTTTTTT
TRBJ1-2 - once TRBV19 CASSIAKYGYTF TGTGCCAGTAGTATCGCCAAATATGGCTACACCTTC
TRBJ2-4 - few TRBV7-2 CASSLYASGQGLAKNIQYF TGTGCCAGCAGCTTATATGCCTCCGGACAAGGGTTAGCCAAAAACATTCAGTACTTC
TRBJ1-5 - - TRBV4-1 CASSQVGNGQSNQPQHF TGCGCCAGCAGCCAAGTCGGGAATGGACAGAGCAATCAGCCCCAGCATTTT
TRBJ2-2 - once TRBV7-6 CASSLVADTGELFF TGTGCCAGCAGCTTAGTGGCGGACACCGGGGAGCTGTTTTTT
TRBJ1-4 - - TRBV30 CAWSGSANEKLFF TGTGCCTGGTCAGGTTCAGCTAATGAAAAACTGTTTTTT
TRBJ2-1 TRBD1 - TRBV18 CASSPNRGLRGNEQFF TGTGCCAGCTCACCAAACAGGGGCCTAAGGGGCAATGAGCAGTTCTTC
TRBJ2-7 - - TRBV19 CATQSGRAGYEQYF TGTGCCACCCAATCCGGCAGGGCAGGGTACGAGCAGTACTTC
TRBJ1-5 - few TRBV30 CAWSGQISNQPQHF TGTGCCTGGAGCGGACAGATTAGCAATCAGCCCCAGCATTTT
TRBJ1-2 - - TRBV7-9 CASSLVGGHYRSGYGYTF TGTGCCAGCAGCTTAGTTGGGGGACACTATCGCTCTGGATATGGCTACACCTTC
TRBJ2-7 - once TRBV7-9 CASSSGGTRPYEQYF TGTGCCAGCAGCTCCGGGGGAACACGCCCCTACGAGCAGTACTTC
TRBJ1-2 TRBD1 - TRBV27 CASSTRTGGVYGYTF TGTGCCAGCAGTACCAGGACAGGGGGCGTCTATGGCTACACCTTC
TRBJ1-1 TRBD1 - TRBV2 CATHPGQSNTEAFF TGTGCCACCCATCCGGGACAGAGTAACACTGAAGCTTTCTTT
TRBJ1-2 - few TRBV5-4 CASTRGVEGDGYTF TGTGCCAGCACTAGAGGGGTCGAGGGGGATGGCTACACCTTC
TRBJ2-1 TRBD2 - TRBV2 CASSLGTSGSNEQFF TGTGCCAGCAGTCTCGGGACTAGCGGGAGCAATGAGCAGTTCTTC
TRBJ2-7 - - TRBV18 CASSFGALGEQYF TGTGCCAGCTCTTTTGGGGCCCTTGGAGAGCAGTACTTC
TRBJ2-2 TRBD2 many TRBV6-4 CASSDGTSGSTGELFF TGTGCCAGCAGTGACGGGACTAGCGGGAGCACCGGGGAGCTGTTTTTT
TRBJ2-1 - once TRBV9 CASSVYSQGLNNEQFF TGTGCCAGCAGCGTCTACTCTCAGGGGTTAAACAATGAGCAGTTCTTC
TRBJ2-1 - - TRBV20-1 CSAPWGNEQFF TGCAGTGCCCCCTGGGGCAATGAGCAGTTCTTC
TRBJ1-1 - - TRBV6-6 CASSFGRGFRTEAFF TGTGCCAGCAGTTTTGGCAGGGGTTTTCGCACTGAAGCTTTCTTT
TRBJ2-2 TRBD2 - TRBV27 CASSRLAGLTGELFF TGTGCCAGCAGTAGACTAGCGGGTCTTACCGGGGAGCTGTTTTTT
TRBJ2-7 TRBD1 once TRBV4-3 CASSQVGDRDGEQYF TGCGCCAGCAGCCAAGTCGGAGACAGGGATGGCGAGCAGTACTTC
TRBJ1-2 - - TRBV20-1 CSRYGYTF TGCAGTCGCTATGGCTACACCTTC
TRBJ1-5 TRBD1 - TRBV6-5 CASSLKGQPNQPQHF TGTGCCAGCAGTTTAAAGGGACAGCCGAATCAGCCCCAGCATTTT
TRBJ2-2 TRBD2 - TRBV27 CASRSSGTSAGELFF TGTGCCAGCAGGTCTAGCGGGACATCGGCCGGGGAGCTGTTTTTT
TRBJ2-5 - - TRBV7-9 CASDRPYQETQYF TGTGCCAGCGACCGACCGTACCAAGAGACCCAGTACTTC
TRBJ1-1 TRBD1 - TRBV29-1 CSVHGTEEATEAFF TGCAGCGTCCACGGGACAGAAGAGGCCACTGAAGCTTTCTTT
TRBJ1-5 TRBD1 few TRBV27 CASSLQGGNQPQHF TGTGCCAGCAGCCTACAGGGGGGCAATCAGCCCCAGCATTTT